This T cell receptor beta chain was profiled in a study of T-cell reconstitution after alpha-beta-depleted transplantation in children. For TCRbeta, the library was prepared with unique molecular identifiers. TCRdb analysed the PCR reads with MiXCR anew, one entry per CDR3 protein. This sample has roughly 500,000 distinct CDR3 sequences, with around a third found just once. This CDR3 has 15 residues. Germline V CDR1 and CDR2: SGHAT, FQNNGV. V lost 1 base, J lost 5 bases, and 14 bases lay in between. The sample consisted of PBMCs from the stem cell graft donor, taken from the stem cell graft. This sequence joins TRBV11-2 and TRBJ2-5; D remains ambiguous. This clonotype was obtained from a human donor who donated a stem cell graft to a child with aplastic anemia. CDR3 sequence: CASSLVSASPETQYF. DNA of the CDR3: TGTGCCAGCAGCTTAGTATCGGCGAGCCCGGAGACCCAGTACTTC.